One sample yielded the 9 T cell receptor beta chains listed below, sequenced in a study of blood T cells in healthy people across ages. Primed by a sample-barcoded 5' primer and a J-beta primer mix, a second PCR proceeded for about 6 to 11 cycles. TCRdb re-derived calls from the 5' RACE reads in MiXCR, one entry per CDR3 protein. The sample yields 850,000 or so distinct CDR3 sequences, around 26% seen once. Sequenced sample: blood. These receptors were taken from a woman older than 75 in good health.

V gene TRBV30 combines with J gene TRBJ1-2; D may be TRBD1 (5 bases). Looked up from germline, CDR1 is GTSNPN and CDR2 is SVGIG (reference sequence). The CDR3 loop spans 13 amino acids. Trimming stripped 7 bases from V and 0 bases from J, with 12 bases between. Here the CDR3 DNA reads TGTGCCTCCCGGGACCCCACTAACTATGGCTACACCTTC. This gives the protein CASRDPTNYGYTF. Filled out from reference TRBV30 and TRBJ1-2, the complete variable domain reads SQTIHQWPATLVQPVGSPLSLECTVEGTSNPNLYWYRQAAGRGLQLLFYSVGIGQISSEVPQNLSASRPQDRQFILSSKKLLLSDSGFYLCASRDPTNYGYTFGSGTRLTVV.

This clonotype was counted between two and nine times. The gene calls are TRBV3-1 and TRBJ1-2, with D possibly matching TRBD1 (6 bases). The CDR3 extends over 14 amino acids. The ends were cut back, 4 bases at V and 6 bases at J, with 15 bases in the middle. The V gene's germline CDR1 is LGHDT and CDR2 YNNKEL (reference sequence). CDR3 coding DNA: TGTGCCAGCAGCCCAACCGCAGGGGCTCATGGCTACACCTTC. It is translated as CASSPTAGAHGYTF.

This clonotype came up a few times. A read error may explain this, as a much larger clone is one base away. V and J are TRBV5-1 and TRBJ2-1; D may be TRBD1 (5 bases). The DNA matches TRBJ2-7 better at its end, which makes the J call doubtful. CDR1 is SGHRS, CDR2 YFSETQ, per germline. The CDR3 is 15 amino acids. The CDR3 loop is CASSLEGDLYNEQYF. The CDR3 coding sequence is TGCGCCAGCAGCTTGGAAGGGGATCTCTACAATGAGCAGTACTTC.

Here the CDR3 DNA reads TGTGCCAGCAGCTTTATGGGTAGGGATACGCAGTATTTT. As protein: CASSFMGRDTQYF. The chain has TRBV11-2 and TRBJ2-3, with D unresolved. The CDR3 is 13 residues long. Germline CDR1 and CDR2: SGHAT and FQNNGV. Trimming shortened V by 3 bases and J by 6 bases, and 10 bases separated the two germline ends.

This clonotype has a handful of counts. V gene TRBV3-1 combines with J gene TRBJ1-2, with D unresolved. Germline CDR1 is LGHDT and CDR2 is YNNKEL (reference sequence). V was clipped by 2 bases and J by 5 bases, with 6 bases between them. The CDR3 loop spans 12 amino acids. The CDR3 loop reads CASSQREYGYTF. The CDR3 bases are TGTGCCAGCAGCCAAAGAGAGTATGGCTACACCTTC.

This clonotype was seen only a few times. CDR3 DNA sequence: TGCAGCGCCTCCGGGACAGGGAATGAAAAACTGTTTTTT. Its protein product is CSASGTGNEKLFF. V and J are TRBV29-1 and TRBJ1-4, with TRBD1 matching 9 bases. CDR1 is SQVTM and CDR2 is ANQGSEA in the germline V gene. The CDR3 contains 13 residues. V shed 7 bases, J shed 5 bases, and the junction held 5 bases outside the gene matches.

V usage is TRBV6-5 and J usage is TRBJ2-4, with TRBD2 identical over 10 bases. After removal of 0 bases from V and 13 bases from J, the junction contained 9 bases not matched to a gene. Germline CDR1 MNHEY, CDR2 SVGAGI. This CDR3 is built from 15 residues. This CDR3 reads CASSYSSSGSGEQYF. The CDR3 DNA reads as TGTGCCAGCAGTTACTCGTCTAGCGGGAGCGGAGAGCAGTACTTC.

This clonotype has at least ten counts. J is TRBJ2-1 and V is TRBV25-1; 8 bases map to TRBD2. Germline V gene sequence: CDR1 MGHDK, CDR2 SYGVNS. V was clipped by 7 bases and J by 3 bases; unmatched bases: 5. The length of the CDR3 is 14 residues. The CDR3 region has the DNA TGTGCCAGCACCGGACTAGCTCACTACAATGAGCAGTTCTTC. Its translation is CASTGLAHYNEQFF.

Remarks on this clonotype: A junction end diverges from the germline sequence, so it may reflect a read error. The J gene is TRBJ2-7, the V gene TRBV7-9; a weak D match, TRBD2 (5 bases). This CDR3 has 13 residues. Germline CDR1 reads SEHNR; CDR2 reads FQNEAQ (reference sequence). The CDR3 nucleotides are TGTGCTAGCAGCTTACCGGGAACCTACGAGCAGTACTTC. This codes for CASSLPGTYEQYF. The full variable domain, with the rest looked up from reference TRBV7-9 and TRBJ2-7, is DTGVSQNPRHKITKRGQNVTFRCDPISEHNRLYWYRQTLGQGPEFLTYFQNEAQLEKSRLLSDRFSAERPKGSFSTLEIQRTEQGDSAMYLCASSLPGTYEQYFGPGTRLTVT.